One and the same sample provided the 21 T cell receptor beta chains below, sequenced in a study of T cell changes during pregnancy in multiple sclerosis. Sequencing used immunoSEQ multiplex PCR; TCRdb keeps in-frame clones, though not all of them. This table holds about 59,000 clones, roughly 95% found once. Specimen: CD4+ T cells from peripheral blood mononuclear cells, collected before pregnancy. The origin of the receptors is a female donor with multiple sclerosis, enrolled in a pregnancy study.

The chain has TRBV7-2 and TRBJ1-2; tentatively, D is TRBD1 (5 bases). This CDR3 contains 15 residues. Trimming pared 3 bases from V and 2 bases from J, leaving 13 bases between. Germline V gene lookup returns CDR1 SGHTA and CDR2 FQGNSA. The CDR3 DNA is TGTGCCAGCAGCTTGGGGGGGACCCAGAACTATGGCTACACCTTC. Its translation: CASSLGGTQNYGYTF. The full variable domain, its missing parts supplied by reference TRBV7-2 and TRBJ1-2, is GAGVSQSPSNKVTEKGKDVELRCDPISGHTALYWYRQSLGQGLEFLIYFQGNSAPDKSGLPSDRFSAERTGGSVSTLTIQRTQQEDSAVYLCASSLGGTQNYGYTFGSGTRLTVV.

The CDR3 DNA sequence: TGCGCCAGCAGCTTGAGCCGGCTCCCGATGGTAGCCGAGCAGTTCTTC. Translated: CASSLSRLPMVAEQFF. The chain joins TRBV5-1 to TRBJ2-1; D call uncertain. With 1 base removed from V and 10 bases from J, the gap between germline ends came to 21 bases. The germline V gene has CDR1 SGHRS and CDR2 YFSETQ. The CDR3 is made up of 16 amino acids.

The chain uses TRBV7-3 and TRBJ2-3; 9 bases map to TRBD2. From germline, CDR1 is SGHTA and CDR2 FQGTGA. This CDR3 has 15 residues. The ends lost 3 bases at V and 2 bases at J; junction bases unmatched: 3. The CDR3 protein is CASSFIAGDTDTQYF. The CDR3 nucleotides read TGTGCCAGCAGCTTCATAGCGGGAGACACAGATACGCAGTATTTT.

V usage is TRBV6-6 and J usage is TRBJ2-4; D may be TRBD2 (6 bases). Germline loops: CDR1 MNHNY, CDR2 SVGAGI (reference sequence). V was clipped by 6 bases and J by 11 bases, with 23 bases between them. The CDR3 consists of 15 residues. The CDR3 sequence is CASRGGVQAKSVQYF. The CDR3 DNA is TGTGCCAGCAGGGGGGGAGTCCAGGCCAAATCGGTTCAGTACTTC.

The chain joins TRBV4-3 to TRBJ2-7; 14 nucleotides align to TRBD2. From germline, CDR1 is LGHNA and CDR2 YSLEER. The V segment lost 6 bases and the J segment 6 bases; nucleotides outside the gene matches: 7. The CDR3 contains 15 residues. The CDR3 protein is CASRDGTSGRGEQYF. CDR3 coding DNA: TGCGCCAGCAGAGACGGGACTAGCGGGAGAGGCGAGCAGTACTTC.

On this clone: Other DNA sequences within the sample encode an identical CDR3. The chain combines TRBV20-1 with TRBJ1-2; perhaps TRBD1 as D (5 bases). The CDR3 has 11 residues. The germline V gene has CDR1 DFQATT and CDR2 SNEGSKA (reference sequence). The V and J ends lost 1 base and 6 bases respectively, with 6 bases between them. The CDR3 spells CSARVQDGYTF. CDR3 DNA: TGCAGTGCTAGAGTACAGGATGGCTACACCTTC.

The chain carries TRBV27 and TRBJ1-2; 9 nucleotides align to TRBD1. Germline V gives CDR1 MNHEY, CDR2 SMNVEV (reference sequence). This CDR3 is built from 15 residues. Trimming at V came to 6 bases and at J to 4 bases, leaving 9 bases not matched to a gene. CDR3 sequence (DNA): TGTGCCAGCAGGAACGTGGGACAGGGAACCTATGGCTACACCTTC. Protein sequence: CASRNVGQGTYGYTF.

The chain carries TRBV5-4 and TRBJ2-2, with D perhaps TRBD1 (5 bases). CDR1 SGHNT and CDR2 YYREEE come from the germline V gene (reference sequence). With 2 bases removed from V and 0 bases from J, the gap between germline ends came to 11 bases. This CDR3 contains 16 residues. CDR3 DNA: TGTGCCAGCAGCTTAGCCCAGGGCGCGAACACCGGGGAGCTGTTTTTT. Amino acids: CASSLAQGANTGELFF.

The CDR3 sequence: CASSGQGWGDSNQPQHF. The CDR3 DNA is TGTGCCAGTAGCGGACAGGGATGGGGTGATAGCAATCAGCCCCAGCATTTT. V is TRBV19 and J is TRBJ1-5, with TRBD1 matching 8 bases. Unmatched junction bases numbered 10, after V lost 6 bases and J lost 0 bases. CDR3 length: 17 amino acids. The germline V gene encodes CDR1 LNHDA and CDR2 SQIVND (reference sequence).

The chain uses TRBV12-5 and TRBJ2-2; the D gene is possibly TRBD2 (5 bases). CDR1 is LGHNT, CDR2 FRNRAP, per germline. V lost 1 base, J lost 7 bases, and 10 bases lay in between. This CDR3 has 14 residues. Here the CDR3 reads CASGLALAVGELFF. The DNA for the CDR3 is TGTGCTAGTGGTTTGGCCCTAGCTGTCGGGGAGCTGTTTTTT.

The J gene is TRBJ2-1, the V gene TRBV11-1; 9 bases agree with TRBD2. The V gene end was trimmed by 1 base and the J gene end by 4 bases; junction bases not matched to a gene: 5. The CDR3 sequence is 16 residues long. Germline V gives CDR1 SGHAT, CDR2 FQDESV (reference sequence). As DNA, the CDR3 is TGTGCCAGCAGCTTAGGTCTTAGCGGGGGTTACAATGAGCAGTTCTTC. It encodes CASSLGLSGGYNEQFF.

The V and J genes are TRBV18 and TRBJ2-1, with 15 bases lining up with TRBD2. Trimming removed 6 bases from V and 9 bases from J; junction bases left unmatched: 9. The V gene's germline CDR1 is KGHSH and CDR2 LQKENI. This CDR3 region has 16 residues. The CDR3 DNA is TGTGCCAGCTCCCGACCGGGACTAGCGGGAGGTGGTGAGCAGTTCTTC. Encoded protein: CASSRPGLAGGGEQFF. The full variable domain, rest sourced from reference TRBV18 and TRBJ2-1, is NAGVMQNPRHLVRRRGQEARLRCSPMKGHSHVYWYRQLPEEGLKFMVYLQKENIIDESGMPKERFSAEFPKEGPSILRIQQVVRGDSAAYFCASSRPGLAGGGEQFFGPGTRLTVL.

The chain is built from TRBV27 and TRBJ2-4; 7 bases fit TRBD2. Germline V lookup: CDR1 MNHEY, CDR2 SMNVEV (reference sequence). The CDR3 has 16 residues. With V trimmed by 1 base and J by 3 bases, 6 bases remained unmatched. In DNA, the CDR3 is TGTGCCAGCAGTTTATGGGCGGGAGTAGGCAAAAACATTCAGTACTTC. It specifies CASSLWAGVGKNIQYF.

A single count supports this clone. V is TRBV7-3 and J is TRBJ2-5; D unclear. The CDR3 extends over 13 amino acids. Germline values: CDR1 SGHTA, CDR2 FQGTGA. Trimming shortened V by 4 bases and J by 2 bases, and 8 bases separated the two germline ends. CDR3: CASSWSVQETQYF. DNA for the CDR3: TGTGCCAGCAGCTGGAGCGTACAAGAGACCCAGTACTTC.

The chain couples TRBV5-8 to TRBJ2-3, with D uncertain. CDR3 length: 14 residues. Trimming pared 0 bases from V and 2 bases from J, leaving 7 bases between. Germline CDR1 SGHTS, CDR2 YDEGEE. CDR3 coding DNA: TGTGCCAGCAGCTTGGGCCTCTACACAGATACGCAGTATTTT. The encoded protein is CASSLGLYTDTQYF.

The J gene is TRBJ2-4, the V gene TRBV11-1; D perhaps matches TRBD1 (6 bases). The CDR3 loop spans 16 amino acids. The V end was cut by 0 bases, the J end by 0 bases, with 9 bases between. Germline CDR1 SGHAT, CDR2 FQDESV (reference sequence). CDR3 sequence reads: CASSLAPRGAKNIQYF. The CDR3 DNA is TGTGCCAGCAGCTTAGCGCCCAGGGGAGCCAAAAACATTCAGTACTTC.

The V and J genes are TRBV19 and TRBJ1-1; 8 bases align to TRBD1. After removal of 7 bases from V and 5 bases from J, the junction contained 6 bases not matched to a gene. CDR1 is LNHDA and CDR2 is SQIVND in the germline V gene (reference sequence). The CDR3 consists of 13 residues. The CDR3 loop reads CASNNRGGTEAFF. The CDR3 DNA reads TGTGCCAGTAATAACAGGGGGGGGACTGAAGCTTTCTTT.

The chain links TRBV2 to TRBJ2-2; no firm D call. The germline V gene encodes CDR1 SNHLY and CDR2 FYNNEI. This CDR3 region has 16 residues. Trimming left V 7 bases short and J 2 bases short, with 17 bases between. DNA for the CDR3: TGTGCCAGCATGGGCTACCACCCCCTTAACACCGGGGAGCTGTTTTTT. Its translation: CASMGYHPLNTGELFF.

This chain links TRBV27 with TRBJ1-5; D is unclear. The CDR3 has 15 amino acids. Germline CDR1 reads MNHEY; CDR2 reads SMNVEV (reference sequence). Trimming left V 2 bases short and J 2 bases short, with 10 bases between. The CDR3: CASSLRGTGNQPQHF. Here the CDR3 DNA reads TGTGCCAGCAGTTTACGGGGAACTGGCAATCAGCCCCAGCATTTT.

The V call is TRBV6-1, the J call TRBJ2-7; maybe TRBD1 (6 bases). Germline CDR1 and CDR2: MNHNS and SASEGT. Trimming left V 2 bases short and J 0 bases short, with 14 bases between. CDR3 length equals 16 residues. Here the CDR3 DNA reads TGTGCCAGCAGTGAACCGGGACAAACGAGCTCCTACGAGCAGTACTTC. It yields the protein CASSEPGQTSSYEQYF.

The CDR3 bases are TGCAGCGTTGAAGGGACTAGCGGGAGGGCCGGGTTAGGGGGTGAGCAGTTCTTC. It specifies CSVEGTSGRAGLGGEQFF. The chain employs TRBV29-1 and TRBJ2-1; 15 bases agree with TRBD2. The CDR3 sequence is 18 residues long. Per the germline V gene, CDR1 is SQVTM and CDR2 is ANQGSEA. Germline trimming cut 1 base from V and 9 bases from J; bases unmatched to any gene: 13.